This TCR beta chain is drawn from a study of OX40 agonist ivuxolimab in advanced cancers. Generated by immunoSEQ multiplex PCR, the TCRdb table keeps only in-frame clones and is missing some. The sample lists just over 20,000 clones; about 89% were seen once. The germline V gene encodes CDR1 MGHRA and CDR2 YSYEKL. This CDR3 contains 14 residues. V gave up 2 bases and J gave up 2 bases, with 9 bases separating them. The source material was CD4+ or CD8+ T cells sorted from blood, sampled in a trial of the OX40 agonist ivuxolimab. V is TRBV4-1 and J is TRBJ2-5; tentatively, D is TRBD1 or TRBD2 (5 bases each). The sequence was obtained from an adult with an advanced solid tumor such as melanoma, head and neck, liver or kidney cancer. The CDR3 is CASSQRGVQETQYF. CDR3 coding DNA: TGCGCCAGCAGCCAAAGGGGAGTTCAAGAGACCCAGTACTTC.